This T cell receptor beta chain was observed in a study of memory B cells and T cells in multiple sclerosis. Germline V gene sequence: CDR1 LGHNA, CDR2 YSLEER. Unmatched junction bases numbered 13, after V lost 0 bases and J lost 3 bases. The CDR3 totals 18 residues. Measured with immunoSEQ multiplex PCR; TCRdb has only the in-frame clones, and not every one. The table shows approximately 47,000 clones, with around 79% occurring only once. Concerning this clone itself: Its antigen is unidentified.

Study conclusions and caveats: Shared clonotype counts depended on differing compartment clone-set sizes and were normalized.

After stimulus-free culture, autoproliferating CFSE-dim and non-proliferating CFSE-high T cells were sequenced separately. Replicate wells were pooled after six to eight days of stimulus-free culture of about 47 million CFSE-labeled PBMCs. CFSE at about 0.5 uM labeled the PBMCs, which were then cultured unstimulated. Sequencing input: PBMCs from blood kept in culture. This TCR was recovered from a human donor with multiple sclerosis. V and J are TRBV4-3 and TRBJ1-2; 7 nucleotides align to TRBD1. The CDR3: CASSQDGSGGPTDYGYTF. Written as DNA, the CDR3 is TGCGCCAGCAGCCAAGATGGCTCAGGGGGTCCCACCGACTATGGCTACACCTTC.